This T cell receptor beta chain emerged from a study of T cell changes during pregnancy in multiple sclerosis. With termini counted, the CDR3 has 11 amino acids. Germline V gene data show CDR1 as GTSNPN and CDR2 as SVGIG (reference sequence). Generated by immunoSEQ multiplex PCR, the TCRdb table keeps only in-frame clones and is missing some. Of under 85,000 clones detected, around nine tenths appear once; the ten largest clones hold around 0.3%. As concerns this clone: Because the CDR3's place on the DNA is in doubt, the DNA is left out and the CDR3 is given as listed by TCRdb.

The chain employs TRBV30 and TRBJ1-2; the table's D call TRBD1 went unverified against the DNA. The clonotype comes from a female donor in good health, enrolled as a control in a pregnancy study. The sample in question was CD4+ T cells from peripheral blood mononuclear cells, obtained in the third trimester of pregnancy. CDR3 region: CAWAYGTGASF.